This T cell receptor (beta chain) was profiled in a study of shared clonotypes between healthy human individuals. In the study overall: Donors, aged 18 to 49, were a couple of women and three men.

Data came from immunoSEQ multiplex PCR; TCRdb stores just in-frame clones and leaves some out. The sample consists of about 2.2 million clones, 93% of them appearing once. Only CD45RO-negative cells positively selected for CCR7 counted as naive CD8 cells, so terminally differentiated effector memory CD45RA+ cells were excluded. CDR1 MNHEY and CDR2 SMNVEV come from the germline V gene (reference sequence). V shed 2 bases, J shed 4 bases, and the junction held 2 bases outside the gene matches. CDR3 length equals 13 residues. This clone was seen more than once but under ten times. Other DNA sequences in this specimen translate into the identical CDR3.

The chain is built from TRBV27 and TRBJ2-7; 7 bases are shared with TRBD1. What was sequenced was naive CD8+ T cells from PBMCs. This receptor was taken from a man aged 18 to 29 in good health. Some clones in this sample may be carry-over from other donors' samples. This CDR3 reads CASSLNRGYEQYF. In nucleotides, the CDR3 is TGTGCCAGCAGTTTAAACAGGGGATACGAGCAGTACTTC.